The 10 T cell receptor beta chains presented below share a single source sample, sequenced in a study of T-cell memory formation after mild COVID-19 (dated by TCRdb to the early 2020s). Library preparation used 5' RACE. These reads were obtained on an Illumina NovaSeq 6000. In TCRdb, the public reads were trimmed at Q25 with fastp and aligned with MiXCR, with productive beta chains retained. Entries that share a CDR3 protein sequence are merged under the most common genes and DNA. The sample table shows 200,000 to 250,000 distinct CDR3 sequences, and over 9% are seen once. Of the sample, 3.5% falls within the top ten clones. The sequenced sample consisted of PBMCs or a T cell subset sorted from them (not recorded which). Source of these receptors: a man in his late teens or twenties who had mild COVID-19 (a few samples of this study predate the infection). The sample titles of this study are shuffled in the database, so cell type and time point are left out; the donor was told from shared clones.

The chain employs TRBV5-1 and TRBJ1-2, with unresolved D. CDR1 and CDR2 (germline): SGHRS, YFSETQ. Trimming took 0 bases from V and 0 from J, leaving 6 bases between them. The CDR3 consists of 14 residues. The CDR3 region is CASSLESPNYGYTF. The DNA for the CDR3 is TGCGCCAGCAGCTTGGAGTCACCTAACTATGGCTACACCTTC.

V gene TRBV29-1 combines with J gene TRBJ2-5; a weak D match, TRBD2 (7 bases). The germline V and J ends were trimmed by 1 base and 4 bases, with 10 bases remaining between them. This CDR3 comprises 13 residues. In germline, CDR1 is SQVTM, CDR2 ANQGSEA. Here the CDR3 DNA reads TGCAGCGTTGAAGGCGGGGGCGGAGAGACCCAGTACTTC. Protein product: CSVEGGGGETQYF.

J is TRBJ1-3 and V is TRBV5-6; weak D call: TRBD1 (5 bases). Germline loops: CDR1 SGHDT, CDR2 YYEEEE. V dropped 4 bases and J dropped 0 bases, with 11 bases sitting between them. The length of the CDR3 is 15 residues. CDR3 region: CASSLGRNSGNTIYF. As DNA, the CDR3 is TGTGCCAGCAGCCTGGGACGGAACTCTGGAAACACCATATATTTT.

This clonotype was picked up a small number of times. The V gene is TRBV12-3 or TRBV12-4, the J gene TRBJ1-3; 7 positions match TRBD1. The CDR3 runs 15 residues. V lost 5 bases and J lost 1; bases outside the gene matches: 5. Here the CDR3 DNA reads TGTGCCAGCAGTACAGGGGTGATGTCTGGAAACACCATATATTTT. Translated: CASSTGVMSGNTIYF.

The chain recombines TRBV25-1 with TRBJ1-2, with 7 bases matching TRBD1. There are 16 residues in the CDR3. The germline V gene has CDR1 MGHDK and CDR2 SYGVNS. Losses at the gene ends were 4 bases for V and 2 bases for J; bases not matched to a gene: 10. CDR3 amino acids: CASSAQRTGRNYGYTF. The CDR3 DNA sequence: TGTGCCAGCAGTGCGCAAAGGACAGGCCGGAACTATGGCTACACCTTC.

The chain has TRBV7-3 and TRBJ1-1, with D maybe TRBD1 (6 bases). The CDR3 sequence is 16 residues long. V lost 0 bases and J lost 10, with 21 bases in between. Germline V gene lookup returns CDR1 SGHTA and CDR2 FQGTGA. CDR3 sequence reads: CASSLTGVGRGGLAFF. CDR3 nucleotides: TGTGCCAGCAGCTTAACGGGGGTCGGCAGGGGAGGTTTAGCTTTCTTT.

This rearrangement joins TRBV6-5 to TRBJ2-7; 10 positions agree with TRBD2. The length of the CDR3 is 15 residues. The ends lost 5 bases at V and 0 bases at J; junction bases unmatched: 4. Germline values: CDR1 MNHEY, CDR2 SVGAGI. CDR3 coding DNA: TGTGCCAGCAGTCCACTAGCGGGGAGCTCCTACGAGCAGTACTTC. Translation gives CASSPLAGSSYEQYF.

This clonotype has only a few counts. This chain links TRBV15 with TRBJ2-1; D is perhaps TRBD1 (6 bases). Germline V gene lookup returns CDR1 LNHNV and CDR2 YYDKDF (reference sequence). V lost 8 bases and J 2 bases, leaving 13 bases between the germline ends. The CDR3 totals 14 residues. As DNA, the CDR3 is TGTGCCACCCAGGGGAGCGGCGCCTACAATGAGCAGTTCTTC. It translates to CATQGSGAYNEQFF.

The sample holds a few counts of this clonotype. The CDR3 nucleotides are TGTGCCAGCTCACCAGAACAGGGGTTTACAGATACGCAGTATTTT. It translates to CASSPEQGFTDTQYF. The rearrangement links TRBV18 to TRBJ2-3, with 7 nucleotides matching TRBD1. Germline CDR1 is KGHSH and CDR2 is LQKENI. The CDR3 totals 15 residues. The ends lost 2 bases at V and 3 bases at J; junction bases unmatched: 5.

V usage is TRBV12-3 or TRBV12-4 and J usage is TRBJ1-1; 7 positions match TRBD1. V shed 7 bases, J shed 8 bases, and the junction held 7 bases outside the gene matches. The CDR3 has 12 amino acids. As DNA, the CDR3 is TGTGCCAGCAAAAACAGGGGTCCAGAAGCTTTCTTT. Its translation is CASKNRGPEAFF.